The 31 T cell receptor beta chains in this list originate from one sample, sequenced in a study of T cell responses to AZD1222 COVID-19 vaccine. TCRdb's copy holds only in-frame clones and misses some; the assay was immunoSEQ multiplex PCR. The data show under 150,000 clones, with 93% seen just once and 5% to 5.5% held by the top ten. Sequenced material: peripheral blood, taken on day 0 of AZD1222 vaccination. These TCRs come from an adult in good health.

The V call is TRBV28, the J call TRBJ1-5; no reliable D call. Trimming took off 5 bases at V and 0 bases at J, with 8 bases between the two ends. This CDR3 is 14 amino acids long. Germline V CDR1 and CDR2: MDHEN, SYDVKM. Here the CDR3 reads CASSPGFSNQPQHF. The CDR3 region has the DNA TGTGCCAGCAGTCCGGGATTTAGCAATCAGCCCCAGCATTTT.

The gene calls are TRBV29-1 and TRBJ2-7; 7 bases are shared with TRBD1. Germline V gene lookup returns CDR1 SQVTM and CDR2 ANQGSEA. The CDR3 sequence is 17 residues long. The trim removed 0 bases at V and 2 bases at J, leaving 13 bases unmatched. The CDR3, as DNA: TGCAGCGTTGAAGATCTCTCCCCGGACAGGCCAACCTACGAGCAGTACTTC. Its protein is CSVEDLSPDRPTYEQYF.

The rearrangement links TRBV6-5 to TRBJ2-5; D is unresolved. CDR1 MNHEY and CDR2 SVGAGI come from the germline V gene. CDR3 length: 15 residues. V lost 9 bases to trimming and J lost 6 bases, with 23 bases between them. CDR3 DNA sequence: TGTGCCAGTAGCTGGTCGTTGGAAGTCGGGCAGACCCAGTACTTC. Its translation: CASSWSLEVGQTQYF.

The gene calls are TRBV25-1 and TRBJ2-3; 13 nucleotides line up with TRBD2. The V segment lost 6 bases and the J segment 8 bases; nucleotides outside the gene matches: 8. The CDR3 covers 15 residues. Germline-derived CDR1 and CDR2 are MGHDK and SYGVNS. The CDR3 DNA follows: TGTGCCAGCAGCCAACTAGCGGGAGGGCGGGGTACGCAGTATTTT. Translated, it gives CASSQLAGGRGTQYF.

V and J are TRBV18 and TRBJ2-1; 9 nucleotides align to TRBD2. The CDR3 is 16 residues long. Germline trimming cut 3 bases from V and 5 bases from J; bases unmatched to any gene: 8. Germline V gene sequence: CDR1 KGHSH, CDR2 LQKENI. The CDR3 is CASSPISGGINNEQFF. As DNA, the CDR3 is TGTGCCAGCTCACCTATTAGCGGGGGAATCAACAATGAGCAGTTCTTC.

CDR3 sequence reads: CASSQSALQATGELFF. The CDR3 nucleotides are TGTGCCAGCTCACAGTCAGCTCTCCAGGCCACCGGGGAGCTGTTTTTT. The J gene is TRBJ2-2, the V gene TRBV18; D not resolved. Germline CDR1 reads KGHSH; CDR2 reads LQKENI. The CDR3 loop spans 16 amino acids. V lost 4 bases, J lost 4 bases, and 16 bases lay in between.

This chain joins TRBV5-1 and TRBJ1-2, with 11 bases lining up with TRBD1. The CDR3 totals 15 residues. The germline CDR1 and CDR2 sequences are SGHRS and YFSETQ. After removal of 1 base from V and 8 bases from J, the junction contained 7 bases not matched to a gene. CDR3 bases: TGCGCCAGCAGCTTGTACGGACAGGGGGCAGAGGGCTACACCTTC. Translation gives CASSLYGQGAEGYTF.

V gene TRBV14 combines with J gene TRBJ2-7; D is possibly TRBD1 (5 bases). The CDR3 is 18 amino acids. The germline CDR1 and CDR2 sequences are SGHDN and FVKESK. Trimming removed 4 bases from V and 0 bases from J, with 22 bases in between. CDR3 sequence reads: CASSPQQPRAWPSYEQYF. CDR3 in DNA: TGTGCCAGCAGCCCCCAGCAACCCAGGGCTTGGCCCTCCTACGAGCAGTACTTC.

V is TRBV5-8 and J is TRBJ1-5; unclear D gene. Germline V gene sequence: CDR1 SGHTS, CDR2 YDEGEE. CDR3 length: 14 amino acids. V gave up 3 bases and J gave up 1 base, with 8 bases separating them. The CDR3 coding sequence is TGTGCCAGCAGCTCAAACCTAAGCAATCAGCCCCAGCATTTT. Translated: CASSSNLSNQPQHF.

V is TRBV7-9 and J is TRBJ2-3; no firm D call. Germline V lookup: CDR1 SEHNR, CDR2 FQNEAQ (reference sequence). V was trimmed by 3 bases and J by 6 bases, leaving 10 bases between them. CDR3 length: 13 residues. CDR3 bases: TGTGCCAGCAGCTTTCTGGGTCCGGATACGCAGTATTTT. Protein product: CASSFLGPDTQYF.

The chain links TRBV14 to TRBJ2-3; no clear D gene. Trimming cost V 4 bases and J 5 bases, with 10 bases left between them. Germline V gene data show CDR1 as SGHDN and CDR2 as FVKESK. The CDR3 is made up of 13 amino acids. This chain's CDR3 is CASSPHSVDTQYF. The CDR3 DNA reads TGTGCCAGCAGCCCGCACTCCGTAGATACGCAGTATTTT.

This clone is a singleton in its sample. The rearrangement uses TRBV4-2 and TRBJ2-1; D is perhaps TRBD1 (6 bases). Between the trimmed V and J ends, which lost 3 bases and 10 bases, there was a span of 19 bases. Germline V CDR1 and CDR2: LGHNA, YNFKEQ. This CDR3 is 15 amino acids long. The DNA of the CDR3 is TGTGCCAGCAGCCAGGAACCTACAGGGTTTGGGGAGCAGTTCTTC. Its protein is CASSQEPTGFGEQFF.

V is TRBV9 and J is TRBJ2-7; 10 nucleotides align to TRBD2. The length of the CDR3 is 15 residues. J was trimmed by 5 bases and V by 4 bases; bases with no gene match: 9. Germline V gene lookup returns CDR1 SGDLS and CDR2 YYNGEE. The CDR3 sequence is CASSSGSGRAHEQYF. CDR3 bases: TGTGCCAGCAGCTCCGGGAGCGGGAGGGCCCACGAGCAGTACTTC.

The genes are TRBV12-3 or TRBV12-4 and TRBJ2-3; D is perhaps TRBD1 or TRBD2 (5 bases each). The germline V and J ends were trimmed by 6 bases and 7 bases, with 11 bases remaining between them. The CDR3 sequence is 12 residues long. CDR3 sequence reads: CASSRGSNTQYF. For the CDR3, the DNA is TGTGCCAGCAGCCGGGGCTCGAATACGCAGTATTTT.

V gene TRBV29-1 combines with J gene TRBJ2-7; D may match TRBD1 or TRBD2 (5 bases each). In germline, CDR1 is SQVTM, CDR2 ANQGSEA. Trimming took off 2 bases at V and 2 bases at J, with 7 bases between the two ends. The CDR3 totals 12 residues. In DNA form, the CDR3 reads TGCAGCGTTGAACCGGGACCCTACGAGCAGTACTTC. Translated: CSVEPGPYEQYF.

The chain is built from TRBV7-3 and TRBJ2-6; 7 nucleotides match TRBD1. This CDR3 has 17 amino acids. The J segment lost 4 bases and the V segment lost 5 bases, leaving 11 bases of the junction unmatched. The germline gives CDR1 SGHTA, CDR2 FQGTGA. In DNA form, the CDR3 reads TGTGCCAGCAGCCGGGACAGCTCAGGACTCGGGGCCAACGTCCTGACTTTC. Residues: CASSRDSSGLGANVLTF. Full variable domain (missing parts from reference TRBV7-3 and TRBJ2-6): GAGVSQTPSNKVTEKGKYVELRCDPISGHTALYWYRQSLGQGPEFLIYFQGTGAADDSGLPNDRFFAVRPEGSVSTLKIQRTERGDSAVYLCASSRDSSGLGANVLTFGAGSRLTVL.

The rearrangement uses TRBV7-8 and TRBJ2-7; 7 bases match TRBD1. The V gene's germline CDR1 is SGHVS and CDR2 FQNEAQ. The CDR3 consists of 19 residues. V was clipped by 5 bases and J by 0 bases; unmatched bases: 19. The CDR3: CASSIPEDRTYPISYEQYF. The CDR3 DNA is TGTGCCAGCAGCATCCCAGAGGACAGGACATATCCTATCTCCTACGAGCAGTACTTC. The complete variable domain, with remaining parts taken from reference TRBV7-8 and TRBJ2-7, reads GAGVSQSPRYKVAKRGQDVALRCDPISGHVSLFWYQQALGQGPEFLTYFQNEAQLDKSGLPSDRFFAERPEGSVSTLKIQRTQQEDSAVYLCASSIPEDRTYPISYEQYFGPGTRLTVT.

CDR3 in amino acids: CASSLFPGESTAGEKLFF. The CDR3 coding sequence is TGTGCCAGCAGCTTATTTCCGGGGGAATCAACTGCTGGAGAAAAACTGTTTTTT. The chain joins TRBV7-9 to TRBJ1-4, with D possibly TRBD1 on 5 matching bases. V was cut by 2 bases and J by 8 bases, with 24 bases left in between. Looked up from germline, CDR1 is SEHNR and CDR2 is FQNEAQ (reference sequence). The CDR3 is 18 amino acids.

This clone has just one count. The chain couples TRBV6-4 to TRBJ2-6, with 8 nucleotides matching TRBD1. V dropped 4 bases and J dropped 3; count of bases not matched to a gene: 2. This CDR3 spans 15 amino acids. In germline, CDR1 is MRHNA, CDR2 SNTAGT. CDR3 DNA sequence: TGTGCCAGCAGTGCGACAGGGGTTGGGGCCAACGTCCTGACTTTC. Translating it yields CASSATGVGANVLTF.

CDR3 nucleotide sequence: TGCGCCAGCAGCCAAGTTGGGTCCGGCAGGGCCCTATTCTACGAGCAGTACTTC. This translates into CASSQVGSGRALFYEQYF. V and J are TRBV4-1 and TRBJ2-7; weak D call: TRBD1 (5 bases). V was trimmed by 1 base and J by 3 bases, leaving 22 bases between them. The CDR3 totals 18 residues. Germline V gene sequence: CDR1 MGHRA, CDR2 YSYEKL.

The chain recombines TRBV27 with TRBJ2-7, with D possibly TRBD1 on 6 matching bases. The CDR3 is 13 residues long. Between the trimmed V and J ends, which lost 6 bases and 5 bases, there was a span of 14 bases. Germline lookup yields CDR1 MNHEY and CDR2 SMNVEV (reference sequence). DNA of the CDR3: TGTGCCAGCAGCTCTACAGGGCGCCACGAGCAGTACTTC. Protein: CASSSTGRHEQYF.

The genes are TRBV15 and TRBJ2-1, with 13 positions matching TRBD2. Germline V gene sequence: CDR1 LNHNV, CDR2 YYDKDF (reference sequence). The length of the CDR3 is 19 residues. The trim removed 2 bases at V and 7 bases at J, leaving 14 bases unmatched. CDR3 DNA sequence: TGTGCCACCAGCAGACGGCCCCTATTCGAACTAGCGGGAGGGAATGAGCAGTTCTTC. Its translation: CATSRRPLFELAGGNEQFF.

The chain employs TRBV6-2 or TRBV6-3 and TRBJ1-5; TRBD1 is a possible D gene (6 bases). Germline CDR1 MNHEY, CDR2 SVGEGT. The V end lost 4 bases, the J end lost 1 base, and 20 bases lay between the germline ends. This CDR3 contains 18 residues. The CDR3 protein is CASSSVPLGTLSNQPQHF. DNA for the CDR3: TGTGCCAGCAGTTCTGTCCCGCTTGGGACATTAAGCAATCAGCCCCAGCATTTT.

The J gene is TRBJ1-4, the V gene TRBV7-6; the D is unclear. This CDR3 comprises 12 residues. Between the trimmed V and J ends, which lost 1 base and 8 bases, there was a span of 5 bases. Germline CDR1 and CDR2: SGHVS and FNYEAQ. CDR3 DNA sequence: TGTGCCAGCAGCTTAGTTGGAGAAAAACTGTTTTTT. Translated: CASSLVGEKLFF. Full variable domain (rest looked up from reference TRBV7-6 and TRBJ1-4): GAGVSQSPRYKVTKRGQDVALRCDPISGHVSLYWYRQALGQGPEFLTYFNYEAQQDKSGLPNDRFSAERPEGSISTLTIQRTEQRDSAMYRCASSLVGEKLFFGSGTQLSVL.

The chain recombines TRBV10-2 with TRBJ1-5; D uncertain. Germline CDR1 reads WSHSY; CDR2 reads SAAADI. The CDR3 is 12 amino acids. Trimming pared 2 bases from V and 7 bases from J, leaving 6 bases between. This CDR3 reads CASSEDGQPQHF. CDR3 nucleotides: TGCGCCAGCAGTGAGGACGGGCAGCCCCAGCATTTT.

The chain has TRBV11-2 and TRBJ1-5, with 8 bases fitting TRBD1. The J segment lost 2 bases and the V segment lost 3 bases, leaving 3 bases of the junction unmatched. The germline V gene encodes CDR1 SGHAT and CDR2 FQNNGV. This CDR3 contains 15 residues. The CDR3 protein is CASSFATGGNQPQHF. The CDR3 bases are TGTGCCAGCAGCTTCGCGACAGGGGGCAATCAGCCCCAGCATTTT.

This clone was detected once. The J gene is TRBJ2-7, the V gene TRBV15; 10 positions agree with TRBD2. Unmatched junction bases numbered 8, after V lost 5 bases and J lost 4 bases. CDR3 length equals 15 residues. Germline loops: CDR1 LNHNV, CDR2 YYDKDF (reference sequence). The CDR3 bases are TGTGCCACCAGCCGATCGACTAGCGGGCGGTACGAGCAGTACTTC. Its translation is CATSRSTSGRYEQYF.

The chain couples TRBV11-1 to TRBJ2-3; the D is unclear. Trimming pared 5 bases from V and 2 bases from J, leaving 14 bases between. This CDR3 has 15 residues. The germline gives CDR1 SGHAT, CDR2 FQDESV (reference sequence). The CDR3 is CASSAQEQATDTQYF. The CDR3 region has the DNA TGTGCCAGCAGCGCCCAGGAACAAGCCACAGATACGCAGTATTTT.

This chain joins TRBV9 and TRBJ1-2; D is possibly TRBD1 (6 bases). CDR1 and CDR2 (germline): SGDLS, YYNGEE. Trimming removed 3 bases at V and 5 bases at J, with 17 bases between. The CDR3 is 15 amino acids. Here the CDR3 DNA reads TGTGCCAGCAGCGAGAACAGGGAGGACGTTTATGGCTACACCTTC. Encoded protein: CASSENREDVYGYTF.

The chain is built from TRBV3-1 (or the pseudogene TRBV3-2) and TRBJ2-5; 7 nucleotides agree with TRBD1. Germline values: CDR1 LGHDT, CDR2 YNNKEL (reference sequence). J was trimmed by 0 bases and V by 5 bases; bases with no gene match: 3. This CDR3 is built from 14 residues. CDR3 in DNA: TGTGCCAGCAGCTGGGACAGCAACCAAGAGACCCAGTACTTC. It is translated as CASSWDSNQETQYF.

Here the CDR3 DNA reads TGTGCCAGCAGTTTACTAGCGGATACGCAGTATTTT. It specifies CASSLLADTQYF. The J gene is TRBJ2-3, the V gene TRBV12-3 or TRBV12-4, with D tentatively TRBD2 (6 bases). Trimming shortened V by 2 bases and J by 6 bases, and 6 bases separated the two germline ends. The CDR3 totals 12 residues.